Listed here is a single T cell receptor (beta chain). This sample was included in a study of identifying expanded T cells in peripheral blood. This CDR3 has 15 residues. Germline V gene data show CDR1 as GTSNPN and CDR2 as SVGIG (reference sequence). V shed 2 bases and J shed 0 bases, with 11 bases lying between them. Only in-frame clones appear in the TCRdb table, and some are missing; sequencing was by immunoSEQ multiplex PCR. The sample lists about 52,000 clones; around 82% were seen once. The J gene is TRBJ1-3, the V gene TRBV30; TRBD1 might be the D (5 bases). This TCR came from a person between 18 and 75 years old in good health. Sequencing was performed on blood. CDR3 region: CAWSSGHPSGNTIYF. CDR3 sequence (DNA): TGTGCCTGGAGTTCAGGACATCCCTCTGGAAACACCATATATTTT. Supplemented by reference TRBV30 and TRBJ1-3, the full variable domain reads SQTIHQWPATLVQPVGSPLSLECTVEGTSNPNLYWYRQAAGRGLQLLFYSVGIGQISSEVPQNLSASRPQDRQFILSSKKLLLSDSGFYLCAWSSGHPSGNTIYFGEGSWLTVV.